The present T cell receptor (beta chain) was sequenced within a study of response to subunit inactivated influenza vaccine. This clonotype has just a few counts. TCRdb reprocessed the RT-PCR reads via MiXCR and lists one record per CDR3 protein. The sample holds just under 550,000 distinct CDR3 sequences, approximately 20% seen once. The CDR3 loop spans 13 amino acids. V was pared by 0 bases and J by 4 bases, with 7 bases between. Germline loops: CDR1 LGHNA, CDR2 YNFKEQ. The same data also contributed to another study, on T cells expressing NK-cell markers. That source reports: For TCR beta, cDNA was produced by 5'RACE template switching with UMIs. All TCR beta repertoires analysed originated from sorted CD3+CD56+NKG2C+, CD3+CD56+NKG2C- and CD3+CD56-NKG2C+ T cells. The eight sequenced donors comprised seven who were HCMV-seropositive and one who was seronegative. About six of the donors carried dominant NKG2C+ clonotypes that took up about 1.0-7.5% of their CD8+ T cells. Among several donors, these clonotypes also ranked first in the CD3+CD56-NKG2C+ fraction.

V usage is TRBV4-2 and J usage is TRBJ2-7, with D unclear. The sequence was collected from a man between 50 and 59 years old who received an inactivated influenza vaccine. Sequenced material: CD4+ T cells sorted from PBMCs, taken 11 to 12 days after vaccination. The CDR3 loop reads CASSQDLGYEQYF. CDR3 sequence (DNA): TGTGCCAGCAGCCAAGATTTGGGATACGAGCAGTACTTC.